Listed here are 25 T cell receptor beta chains from one sample, sequenced in a study of blood T cells in healthy people across ages. Primers used in a second PCR of about 6 to 11 cycles were a sample-barcoded 5' primer and a J-beta primer mix. MiXCR, run by TCRdb on the 5' RACE reads, gives a single entry per CDR3 protein. The table lists around 1,100,000 distinct CDR3 sequences, roughly two fifths of them singletons. The sample consisted of blood. The receptors shown here come from a man aged 18 to 29 in good health.

The rearrangement links TRBV6-1 to TRBJ1-2, with 9 bases matching TRBD1. With 4 bases clipped from V and 3 bases from J, the junction kept 3 bases outside the gene matches. The CDR3 extends over 14 amino acids. CDR1 and CDR2 (germline): MNHNS, SASEGT. The CDR3 DNA follows: TGTGCCAGCAGTGTGGACAGGGGACACTATGGCTACACCTTC. Amino acids: CASSVDRGHYGYTF.

This clonotype has more than one count but fewer than ten. The chain has TRBV9 and TRBJ1-2, with D possibly being TRBD1 (5 bases). Germline values: CDR1 SGDLS, CDR2 YYNGEE. The germline V and J ends were trimmed by 0 bases and 6 bases, with 15 bases remaining between them. The CDR3 length is 15 residues. The chain's CDR3 is CASSVAGSIVDGYTF. In DNA, the CDR3 is TGTGCCAGCAGCGTAGCAGGGTCTATTGTGGATGGCTACACCTTC.

The table lists this clonotype with many counts. The chain couples TRBV7-2 to TRBJ2-7; tentative D call: TRBD2 (5 bases). Trimming pared 1 base from V and 6 bases from J, leaving 7 bases between. Germline-derived CDR1 and CDR2 are SGHTA and FQGNSA. This CDR3 contains 12 residues. DNA of the CDR3: TGTGCCAGCAGCTTAGAGAGCGGCGAGCAGTACTTC. Translating it yields CASSLESGEQYF. Combining the CDR3 with reference TRBV7-2 and TRBJ2-7 gives the whole variable domain GAGVSQSPSNKVTEKGKDVELRCDPISGHTALYWYRQSLGQGLEFLIYFQGNSAPDKSGLPSDRFSAERTGGSVSTLTIQRTQQEDSAVYLCASSLESGEQYFGPGTRLTVT.

The chain joins TRBV2 to TRBJ2-3; 11 nucleotides match TRBD1. The V and J ends lost 6 bases and 5 bases, in that order; junction bases with no gene match: 4. This CDR3 has 14 amino acids. CDR1 is SNHLY, CDR2 FYNNEI, per germline. CDR3 sequence (DNA): TGTGCCAGCAGGCCCGGGACAGGGGGAGATACGCAGTATTTT. Translating it yields CASRPGTGGDTQYF.

This chain links TRBV6-5 with TRBJ2-1, with D perhaps being TRBD1 or TRBD2 (6 bases each). The germline V and J ends were trimmed by 7 bases and 0 bases, with 10 bases remaining between them. Germline CDR1 is MNHEY and CDR2 is SVGAGI. The CDR3 has 14 residues. The CDR3 nucleotides read TGTGCCAGCAAAGGGGGGTTCTCCTACAATGAGCAGTTCTTC. It is translated as CASKGGFSYNEQFF.

V and J are TRBV29-1 and TRBJ2-6; D call uncertain. CDR3 length: 14 residues. V dropped 2 bases and J dropped 2 bases, with 7 bases sitting between them. Germline V lookup: CDR1 SQVTM, CDR2 ANQGSEA. The CDR3: CSVEWLAGANVLTF. The CDR3 nucleotides read TGCAGCGTTGAATGGCTTGCTGGGGCCAACGTCCTGACTTTC.

This clonotype has just a few counts. CDR3 bases: TGTGCCAGCAGCTTAGGTGCGGGGGCAGCAACTAATGAAAAACTGTTTTTT. It translates to CASSLGAGAATNEKLFF. The chain is built from TRBV7-8 and TRBJ1-4; D may be TRBD1 (6 bases). V was cut by 1 base and J by 0 bases, with 12 bases left in between. CDR1 is SGHVS and CDR2 is FQNEAQ in the germline V gene. This CDR3 is built from 17 residues. The variable domain in full, with the rest retrieved from reference TRBV7-8 and TRBJ1-4, is GAGVSQSPRYKVAKRGQDVALRCDPISGHVSLFWYQQALGQGPEFLTYFQNEAQLDKSGLPSDRFFAERPEGSVSTLKIQRTQQEDSAVYLCASSLGAGAATNEKLFFGSGTQLSVL.

The chain is built from TRBV27 and TRBJ2-1, with 8 bases fitting TRBD2. J lost 7 bases, V lost 5 bases, and 7 bases had no gene match. Looked up from germline, CDR1 is MNHEY and CDR2 is SMNVEV (reference sequence). The CDR3 is made up of 14 amino acids. The CDR3 bases are TGTGCCAGCAGTCAGTATCGGGGGGGAAATGAGCAGTTCTTC. Its translation: CASSQYRGGNEQFF.

The rearrangement joins TRBV20-1 to TRBJ2-4, with D hard to call. The end of the DNA is better explained by TRBJ2-7, so the J call may be wrong. The CDR3 consists of 11 residues. CDR1 is DFQATT, CDR2 SNEGSKA, per germline (reference sequence). The CDR3 DNA reads as TGCAGTGCTCGTATGTCCGGCGAGCAGTACTTC. Translated: CSARMSGEQYF.

V usage is TRBV7-2 and J usage is TRBJ1-1; D gene uncertain. Trimming left V 3 bases short and J 8 bases short, with 19 bases between. This CDR3 comprises 15 residues. CDR1 SGHTA and CDR2 FQGNSA come from the germline V gene. Here the CDR3 DNA reads TGTGCCAGCAGCTTTAGTCGGGGTTCTCGCCGGGAAGCTTTCTTT. Residues: CASSFSRGSRREAFF. The variable domain in full, completed from reference TRBV7-2 and TRBJ1-1, reads GAGVSQSPSNKVTEKGKDVELRCDPISGHTALYWYRQSLGQGLEFLIYFQGNSAPDKSGLPSDRFSAERTGGSVSTLTIQRTQQEDSAVYLCASSFSRGSRREAFFGQGTRLTVV.

V and J are TRBV20-1 and TRBJ1-2; no clear D gene. The CDR3 consists of 16 residues. Germline CDR1 reads DFQATT; CDR2 reads SNEGSKA (reference sequence). V lost 3 bases, J lost 8 bases, and 25 bases lay in between. The DNA of the CDR3 is TGCAGTGCTAGCCCCCGTGGGAGGGATTATCGTGGAGGCTACACCTTC. As protein: CSASPRGRDYRGGYTF.

The chain links TRBV5-1 to TRBJ2-3; D is unclear. Germline values: CDR1 SGHRS, CDR2 YFSETQ. Trimming took off 4 bases at V and 5 bases at J, with 11 bases between the two ends. The CDR3 sequence is 13 residues long. CDR3 bases: TGCGCCAGCAGCCCGGACGTGGGAGATACGCAGTATTTT. Translated: CASSPDVGDTQYF.

The chain couples TRBV12-3 or TRBV12-4 to TRBJ1-2; D not certain. The germline V and J ends were trimmed by 3 bases and 4 bases, with 15 bases remaining between them. This CDR3 contains 15 residues. CDR3 DNA sequence: TGTGCCAGCAGTTTCGCTGTCCGCGAAGGCTATGGCTACACCTTC. It specifies CASSFAVREGYGYTF.

The sample holds a few counts of this clonotype. The chain carries TRBV27 and TRBJ1-5; D gene unclear. This CDR3 has 18 amino acids. Germline V gene lookup returns CDR1 MNHEY and CDR2 SMNVEV (reference sequence). The V and J ends lost 5 bases and 4 bases respectively, with 24 bases between them. The CDR3 bases are TGTGCCAGCAGTAGAGGCCGGACCGCAGACCACCGAAATCAGCCCCAGCATTTT. Encoded protein: CASSRGRTADHRNQPQHF.

With respect to this clonotype: Germline and junction disagree at one end, which may indicate a read error. The V gene is TRBV14, the J gene TRBJ1-2, with 7 nucleotides matching TRBD1. CDR1 SGHDN and CDR2 FVKESK come from the germline V gene. The CDR3 has 15 residues. The CDR3: CASSQAGGSNYGNTF. Written as DNA, the CDR3 is TGTGCCAGCAGCCAAGCAGGGGGATCGAACTATGGCAACACCTTC.

CDR3 in amino acids: CATLTGDSVFGYTF. The CDR3 nucleotides are TGTGCCACCCTGACAGGGGATTCGGTATTTGGCTACACCTTC. The V and J genes are TRBV12-3 or TRBV12-4 and TRBJ1-2; 8 nucleotides match TRBD1. CDR3 length equals 14 residues. The junction had 14 bases not matched to a gene; V was cut back by 10 bases and J by 7 bases.

This clonotype has only a few counts. V usage is TRBV6-5 and J usage is TRBJ2-3; 9 bases agree with TRBD1. Trimming cost V 5 bases and J 4 bases; bases outside gene matches: 7. CDR3 size: 15 residues. CDR1 and CDR2 (germline): MNHEY, SVGAGI. The CDR3 nucleotides read TGTGCCAGCAGTGACGGACAGGGGACCCCAGATACGCAGTATTTT. This codes for CASSDGQGTPDTQYF.

CDR3 nucleotide sequence: TGTGCCACCAGCAGAGATTGGGCGGGGCAGCCCCAGCATTTT. It translates to CATSRDWAGQPQHF. The V gene is TRBV15, the J gene TRBJ1-5; D gene ambiguous. Per the germline V gene, CDR1 is LNHNV and CDR2 is YYDKDF (reference sequence). The ends were cut back, 0 bases at V and 7 bases at J, with 10 bases in the middle. The CDR3 is made up of 14 amino acids.

This chain connects TRBV29-1 to TRBJ2-1; 7 nucleotides line up with TRBD1. V trimming: 8 bases; J trimming: 5 bases; junction bases outside the gene matches: 3. This CDR3 spans 11 amino acids. CDR1 SQVTM and CDR2 ANQGSEA come from the germline V gene. The CDR3 region is CSPGTDNEQFF. The DNA for the CDR3 is TGCAGCCCCGGGACAGACAATGAGCAGTTCTTC.

The rearrangement joins TRBV29-1 to TRBJ1-2; 7 bases are a match to TRBD1. This CDR3 is 11 amino acids long. Germline V gives CDR1 SQVTM, CDR2 ANQGSEA. Trimming cost V 3 bases and J 8 bases; bases outside gene matches: 3. CDR3 region: CSVDAGGGYTF. In DNA, the CDR3 is TGCAGCGTTGATGCAGGGGGAGGCTACACCTTC.

The V gene is TRBV30, the J gene TRBJ1-2, with unresolved D. This CDR3 contains 11 residues. V lost 4 bases to trimming and J lost 3 bases, with 6 bases between them. Germline CDR1 GTSNPN, CDR2 SVGIG (reference sequence). In DNA form, the CDR3 reads TGTGCCTGGATCCGGGACTATGGCTACACCTTC. This sequence encodes CAWIRDYGYTF.

This clonotype was picked up many times. The chain employs TRBV4-2 and TRBJ2-3; D is unclear. This CDR3 has 14 residues. V lost 0 bases and J 6 bases, leaving 10 bases between the germline ends. Looked up from germline, CDR1 is LGHNA and CDR2 is YNFKEQ. This chain's CDR3 is CASSQDVRSDTQYF. Written as DNA, the CDR3 is TGTGCCAGCAGCCAAGATGTCAGGAGTGATACGCAGTATTTT.

This clonotype was detected only a few times. This chain uses TRBV12-3 or TRBV12-4 with TRBJ2-1, with D possibly matching TRBD1 (5 bases). V was shortened by 6 bases and J by 5 bases, with 11 bases between the two germline ends. The CDR3 sequence is 13 residues long. DNA for the CDR3: TGTGCCAGCAGCCGACGACAGCACAATGAGCAGTTCTTC. It codes for CASSRRQHNEQFF.

The gene calls are TRBV28 and TRBJ2-3; 9 positions agree with TRBD1. CDR3 size: 15 residues. V lost 3 bases and J lost 10; bases outside the gene matches: 11. Germline lookup yields CDR1 MDHEN and CDR2 SYDVKM. The CDR3 DNA sequence: TGTGCCAGCAGTTTGTTTGGCCCCCGGGACAGGGCGCAGTATTTT. It yields the protein CASSLFGPRDRAQYF.

The chain carries TRBV12-3 or TRBV12-4 and TRBJ2-2, with TRBD2 matching over 9 bases. V lost 0 bases, J lost 3 bases, and 11 bases stayed unmatched. CDR3 length: 19 amino acids. The CDR3 region is CASSLARLAGSRDTGELFF. The DNA of the CDR3 is TGTGCCAGCAGTTTAGCGAGGCTAGCGGGGTCGAGGGACACCGGGGAGCTGTTTTTT.